A selection of T cell receptor beta chains follows, all from one sample in a study of STAT3 mutations in large granular lymphocyte leukemia. Data came from immunoSEQ multiplex PCR; TCRdb stores just in-frame clones and leaves some out. The table lists around 29,000 clones, more than 75% of them singletons. Sequenced sample: peripheral blood mononuclear cells. These receptors were collected from a man in his fifties or sixties with T-cell large granular lymphocyte leukemia. Some clones in this sample may be carry-over from other donors' samples. Both conserved end residues are trimmed from each CDR3. Fields, in order: D gene, V gene, J gene, CDR3 protein. A D gene is named only where the DNA matches it firmly.

d_gene: TRBD2
v_gene: TRBV7-9
j_gene: TRBJ2-1
CDR3aa: ASSLTASGRFKF

d_gene: .
v_gene: TRBV30
j_gene: TRBJ2-3
CDR3aa: AWTRSTDTQY

d_gene: .
v_gene: TRBV5-8
j_gene: TRBJ2-7
CDR3aa: ASTPRGLSYEQY

d_gene: .
v_gene: TRBV7-9
j_gene: TRBJ1-2
CDR3aa: ASSLPQFYGYT

d_gene: .
v_gene: TRBV6-5
j_gene: TRBJ2-7
CDR3aa: ASSYFGGQRGEQY

d_gene: .
v_gene: TRBV28
j_gene: TRBJ2-7
CDR3aa: ASSSDYPYEQY

d_gene: .
v_gene: TRBV29-1
j_gene: TRBJ2-7
CDR3aa: SVDGLGGSYEQY

d_gene: TRBD1
v_gene: TRBV5-1
j_gene: TRBJ1-2
CDR3aa: ASSLSQQGDGYT

d_gene: .
v_gene: TRBV5-6
j_gene: TRBJ1-2
CDR3aa: ASSLGQEPYGYT

d_gene: .
v_gene: TRBV6-1
j_gene: TRBJ1-5
CDR3aa: ASSEAQRQPQH

d_gene: TRBD1
v_gene: TRBV10-3
j_gene: TRBJ2-7
CDR3aa: AISGRDRTSYEQY

d_gene: .
v_gene: TRBV4-1
j_gene: TRBJ2-3
CDR3aa: ASSHLGLKPPDTQY

d_gene: .
v_gene: TRBV5-4
j_gene: TRBJ2-7
CDR3aa: ASSIPGPIYEQY

d_gene: .
v_gene: TRBV6-5
j_gene: TRBJ1-2
CDR3aa: ASSYRNQDYGYT

d_gene: .
v_gene: TRBV2
j_gene: TRBJ2-7
CDR3aa: ASSVAGHEQY

d_gene: TRBD2
v_gene: TRBV7-2
j_gene: TRBJ2-3
CDR3aa: ASSLGLAGGMSSTDTQY

d_gene: .
v_gene: TRBV5-1
j_gene: TRBJ1-2
CDR3aa: ASSFGQTYGYT

d_gene: .
v_gene: TRBV18
j_gene: TRBJ2-6
CDR3aa: ASSSDRAGANVLT

d_gene: TRBD2
v_gene: TRBV5-1
j_gene: TRBJ2-7
CDR3aa: ASSLDPGGRANEQY

d_gene: .
v_gene: TRBV20-1
j_gene: TRBJ1-2
CDR3aa: SATDSYGYT

d_gene: .
v_gene: TRBV25-1
j_gene: TRBJ1-6
CDR3aa: ASSQDNRGSPLH

d_gene: .
v_gene: TRBV30
j_gene: TRBJ1-1
CDR3aa: AWSVLGGSGTEAF

d_gene: TRBD1
v_gene: TRBV9
j_gene: TRBJ2-7
CDR3aa: ASSVGRTGLYEQY

d_gene: TRBD2
v_gene: TRBV6-1
j_gene: TRBJ2-5
CDR3aa: ASSELGASGSRETQY

d_gene: .
v_gene: TRBV18
j_gene: TRBJ1-2
CDR3aa: ASSLADGHYGYT

d_gene: .
v_gene: TRBV6-5
j_gene: TRBJ2-5
CDR3aa: ASSPQVAQRKTQY

d_gene: TRBD1
v_gene: TRBV2
j_gene: TRBJ1-2
CDR3aa: ASTGGQGGIGGYT

d_gene: .
v_gene: TRBV5-1
j_gene: TRBJ2-3
CDR3aa: ASSPAGFSPDTQY

d_gene: .
v_gene: TRBV2
j_gene: TRBJ2-3
CDR3aa: ASNPAYSDTQY

d_gene: .
v_gene: TRBV5-1
j_gene: TRBJ1-1
CDR3aa: ASSLGAGALIKNTEAF

d_gene: TRBD2
v_gene: TRBV5-4
j_gene: TRBJ2-2
CDR3aa: ASSSGTRVTGELF

d_gene: TRBD2
v_gene: TRBV7-7
j_gene: TRBJ2-1
CDR3aa: ASSRLAANNEQF

d_gene: TRBD1
v_gene: TRBV18
j_gene: TRBJ1-1
CDR3aa: ASSQGAFGMNTEAF

d_gene: .
v_gene: TRBV6-5
j_gene: TRBJ1-1
CDR3aa: ASSKGGAF

d_gene: TRBD2
v_gene: TRBV30
j_gene: TRBJ2-7
CDR3aa: AWSGRLERGSYEQY

d_gene: .
v_gene: TRBV7-9
j_gene: TRBJ2-3
CDR3aa: ASSYTITDTQY

d_gene: TRBD1
v_gene: TRBV19
j_gene: TRBJ1-2
CDR3aa: ASTSRGRYGYT

d_gene: .
v_gene: TRBV29-1
j_gene: TRBJ2-7
CDR3aa: SVEVGGEVGEQY

d_gene: TRBD1
v_gene: TRBV6-6
j_gene: TRBJ1-5
CDR3aa: ASKQGAWSNQPQH

d_gene: .
v_gene: TRBV28
j_gene: TRBJ2-5
CDR3aa: ASSLGGLWSQETQY

d_gene: .
v_gene: TRBV7-2
j_gene: TRBJ2-5
CDR3aa: ASSPTVVKTQY

d_gene: .
v_gene: TRBV27
j_gene: TRBJ2-3
CDR3aa: ASSFKGRTSTDTQY

d_gene: .
v_gene: TRBV2
j_gene: TRBJ1-1
CDR3aa: ASRVTELNTEAF

d_gene: .
v_gene: TRBV5-1
j_gene: TRBJ1-1
CDR3aa: ASSLEGRKGAEAF

d_gene: TRBD1
v_gene: TRBV25-1
j_gene: TRBJ2-7
CDR3aa: ASTGGTNLWEQY

d_gene: .
v_gene: TRBV5-1
j_gene: TRBJ1-1
CDR3aa: ASNPAVNTEAF

d_gene: TRBD2
v_gene: TRBV5-6
j_gene: TRBJ2-3
CDR3aa: ASSHPPLAGDVTDTQY

d_gene: .
v_gene: TRBV19
j_gene: TRBJ2-6
CDR3aa: ASSSDGAGANVLT

d_gene: TRBD2
v_gene: TRBV30
j_gene: TRBJ2-1
CDR3aa: AWNRGVGNNEQF

d_gene: .
v_gene: TRBV5-4
j_gene: TRBJ1-6
CDR3aa: ASSRPPPDNSPLH

d_gene: TRBD1
v_gene: TRBV19
j_gene: TRBJ1-4
CDR3aa: ARIRLVGDRGPSTNEKLF

d_gene: .
v_gene: TRBV6-5
j_gene: TRBJ2-5
CDR3aa: ASSYSRGETQY

d_gene: TRBD1
v_gene: TRBV28
j_gene: TRBJ1-1
CDR3aa: ASSSGGSGPKTEAF

d_gene: .
v_gene: TRBV7-9
j_gene: TRBJ1-5
CDR3aa: ASSRTGDSNQPQH

d_gene: .
v_gene: TRBV19
j_gene: TRBJ2-5
CDR3aa: ATRAETQY

d_gene: .
v_gene: TRBV5-1
j_gene: TRBJ1-2
CDR3aa: ASSLEAMGYGYT

d_gene: .
v_gene: TRBV5-1
j_gene: TRBJ2-2
CDR3aa: ASSATGGAGELF

d_gene: TRBD1
v_gene: TRBV30
j_gene: TRBJ1-6
CDR3aa: AWRPPGQGRSPLH

d_gene: .
v_gene: TRBV5-1
j_gene: TRBJ2-5
CDR3aa: ASSSGTYQETQY